This T cell receptor (beta chain) was sequenced during a study of post-analysis software for immune sequencing data. Broader study findings: About five TRBV segments were more frequent in patients than controls; TRBV5-6, TRBV5-1 and TRBV20-1 belonged to this group.

The CDR3 runs to 14 residues. V lost 6 bases, J lost 6 bases, and 10 bases stayed unmatched. CDR1 is SNHLY and CDR2 is FYNNEI in the germline V gene. Unique molecular identifiers were carried by the TCR beta cDNA libraries. Each CDR3 protein gets one entry after TCRdb re-called the PCR reads with MiXCR. The sample includes hundreds of thousands of distinct CDR3 sequences, approximately 45% of them seen just once. Remarks on this clonotype: Its target is not known.

The chain carries TRBV2 and TRBJ1-2; 7 bases align to TRBD1. This TCR was sampled from a girl under 18 with multiple sclerosis. Sequenced sample: blood. Here the CDR3 DNA reads TGTGCCAGCAGCGGGACAGCCCCTAAGGATGGCTACACCTTC. The encoded protein is CASSGTAPKDGYTF.